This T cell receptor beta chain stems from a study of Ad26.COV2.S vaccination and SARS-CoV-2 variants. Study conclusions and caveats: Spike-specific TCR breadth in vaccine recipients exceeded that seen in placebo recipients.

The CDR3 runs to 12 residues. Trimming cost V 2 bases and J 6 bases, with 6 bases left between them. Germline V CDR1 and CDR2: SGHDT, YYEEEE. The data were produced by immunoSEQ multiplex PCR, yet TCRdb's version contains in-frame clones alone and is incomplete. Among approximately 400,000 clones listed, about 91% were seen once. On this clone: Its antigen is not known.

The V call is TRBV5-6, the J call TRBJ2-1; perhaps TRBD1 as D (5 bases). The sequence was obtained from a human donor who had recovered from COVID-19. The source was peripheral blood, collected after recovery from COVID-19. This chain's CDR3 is CASSLQVNEQFF. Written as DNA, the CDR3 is TGTGCCAGCAGCTTACAGGTCAATGAGCAGTTCTTC.